This T cell receptor (beta chain) was observed in a study of blood T cell repertoires in COVID-19. Overall study context: Acute and convalescent COVID-19 samples came from the United States, Italy and Spain. Sources were T cells, B-cell-depleted T cells, or PBMCs; the material itself was cDNA or gDNA.

Authors' analysis steps: Amplification of reference gene primers was used by the study to estimate nucleated cell counts. The table came from immunoSEQ multiplex PCR; TCRdb's copy has only in-frame clones and leaves some out. V, J and clone size reflect that table, while D and trimming were determined from the DNA. The sample lists roughly 250,000 clones; more than 65% were seen once. The TCR sequence derives from a woman aged 40 to 50 with active or convalescent COVID-19. Material: peripheral blood.

The CDR3 reads CASSLDRASGGEKLFF. The CDR3, as DNA: TGTGCCAGCAGCTTAGACCGGGCCAGCGGGGGTGAAAAACTGTTTTTT. This chain joins TRBV7-2 and TRBJ1-4; TRBD1 might be the D (5 bases). The CDR3 covers 16 residues. Germline CDR1 reads SGHTA; CDR2 reads FQGNSA. Trimming cost V 1 base and J 7 bases, with 16 bases left between them. The variable domain in full, completed from reference TRBV7-2 and TRBJ1-4, reads GAGVSQSPSNKVTEKGKDVELRCDPISGHTALYWYRQSLGQGLEFLIYFQGNSAPDKSGLPSDRFSAERTGGSVSTLTIQRTQQEDSAVYLCASSLDRASGGEKLFFGSGTQLSVL.